The present T cell receptor beta chain was sequenced within a study of human T cells and chemical hapten exposure. TCRdb recomputed calls from the RACE reads with MiXCR, one row per CDR3 protein. The repertoire holds some 70,000 distinct CDR3 sequences, 9.5% to 13% seen once, with 4.5% to 5.5% in the top ten. Trimming took off 6 bases at V and 0 bases at J, with 17 bases between the two ends. Germline loops: CDR1 SGHAT, CDR2 FQNNGV. CDR3 length: 17 amino acids. The time point here: pre-sensitization, week 0. Treatment here: therapeutic diphenylcyclopropenone sensitization with weekly scalp DPC. The chain links TRBV11-2 to TRBJ2-2; D possibly corresponds to TRBD2 (6 bases). Sample: whole blood, taken in connection with sensitization to the hapten diphenylcyclopropenone (DPC). This TCR was sampled from a woman between 50 and 59 years old with alopecia areata. Some clones in this sample may be carry-over from other donors' samples. This CDR3 is CASSSSGWDANTGELFF. Here the CDR3 DNA reads TGTGCCAGCAGTTCCAGCGGGTGGGACGCGAACACCGGGGAGCTGTTTTTT.